The rows below give T cell receptor beta chains drawn from one sample of a study of T cells in Graves' hyperthyroidism and ophthalmopathy. TCRdb fed the multiplex PCR reads into MiXCR, producing one record per CDR3 protein. The table has roughly 500,000 distinct CDR3 sequences, around a quarter seen once. The specimen sequenced was blood. All receptors come from a young woman with Graves' ophthalmopathy. The CDR3 runs from the conserved cysteine through the conserved F or W. Fields, in order: V gene, J gene, clone size, CDR3 protein. Rows may omit the clone size; those that give it use once, few, many or a size class.

v_gene: TRBV28
j_gene: TRBJ1-2
abundance: many
CDR3aa: CASSLVRYGYTF

v_gene: TRBV27
j_gene: TRBJ2-7
abundance: many
CDR3aa: CASSTRFGLEQYF

v_gene: TRBV18
j_gene: TRBJ2-7
abundance: -
CDR3aa: CASSPREGGEQYF

v_gene: TRBV28
j_gene: TRBJ1-1
abundance: many
CDR3aa: CASSTTGGGQQSEAFF

v_gene: TRBV19
j_gene: TRBJ1-5
abundance: many
CDR3aa: CASSILAGPQPQHF

v_gene: TRBV28
j_gene: TRBJ1-5
abundance: many
CDR3aa: CASSKGRINQPQHF

v_gene: TRBV20-1
j_gene: TRBJ1-5
abundance: few
CDR3aa: CSARDLRKAGVQPQHF

v_gene: TRBV12-5
j_gene: TRBJ1-5
abundance: few
CDR3aa: CASRLQDQPQHF

v_gene: TRBV12-3/TRBV12-4
j_gene: TRBJ2-2
abundance: many
CDR3aa: CASRIGGGQNTGELFF

v_gene: TRBV20-1
j_gene: TRBJ2-2
abundance: many
CDR3aa: CSARATQGAGGELFF

v_gene: TRBV24-1
j_gene: TRBJ1-2
abundance: many
CDR3aa: CATSGEPDYGYTF

v_gene: TRBV18
j_gene: TRBJ1-5
abundance: many
CDR3aa: CASSPQGGREEPQHF

v_gene: TRBV4-1
j_gene: TRBJ2-5
abundance: -
CDR3aa: CASSPPGGQGETQYF

v_gene: TRBV6-5
j_gene: TRBJ2-2
abundance: many
CDR3aa: CASSYTDTGLGELFF

v_gene: TRBV19
j_gene: TRBJ1-2
abundance: many
CDR3aa: CASSIQGGANYGYTF

v_gene: TRBV5-5
j_gene: TRBJ2-1
abundance: few
CDR3aa: CASSLRGGSYNEQFF

v_gene: TRBV30
j_gene: TRBJ1-5
abundance: many
CDR3aa: CAWNSGPNSNQPQHF

v_gene: TRBV6-2/TRBV6-3
j_gene: TRBJ2-4
abundance: -
CDR3aa: CASSYQGAKNIQYF

v_gene: TRBV19
j_gene: TRBJ1-1
abundance: many
CDR3aa: CASSTLGGGAFF

v_gene: TRBV4-1
j_gene: TRBJ2-7
abundance: many
CDR3aa: CASSQDRQGAYEQYF

v_gene: TRBV10-1
j_gene: TRBJ2-5
abundance: few
CDR3aa: CASTGTSGTQYF

v_gene: TRBV15
j_gene: TRBJ1-2
abundance: -
CDR3aa: CATSKGTGDIPYGYTF

v_gene: TRBV7-2
j_gene: TRBJ2-7
abundance: many
CDR3aa: CASSLAAGGGSYEQYF

v_gene: TRBV15
j_gene: TRBJ1-2
abundance: -
CDR3aa: CATSRDPGVNYGYTF

v_gene: TRBV11-1
j_gene: TRBJ2-2
abundance: many
CDR3aa: CASSSTALAGIAIGELFF

v_gene: TRBV2
j_gene: TRBJ1-5
abundance: -
CDR3aa: CASSGHYGNPGQPQHF

v_gene: TRBV20-1
j_gene: TRBJ1-2
abundance: many
CDR3aa: CSASVDISGYTF

v_gene: TRBV28
j_gene: TRBJ1-1
abundance: -
CDR3aa: CASSLGGSYVTEAFF

v_gene: TRBV29-1
j_gene: TRBJ1-5
abundance: -
CDR3aa: CSVASQDSNQPQHF

v_gene: TRBV10-1
j_gene: TRBJ2-5
abundance: many
CDR3aa: CASSNTGEETQYF

v_gene: TRBV28
j_gene: TRBJ1-6
abundance: many
CDR3aa: CASRGGVSRIHSPLHF

v_gene: TRBV2
j_gene: TRBJ2-5
abundance: many
CDR3aa: CASGGSLDRQETQYF

v_gene: TRBV12-3/TRBV12-4
j_gene: TRBJ1-5
abundance: few
CDR3aa: CASSMERGQPQHF